This T cell receptor (beta chain) was profiled in a study of T-cell reconstitution after alpha-beta-depleted transplantation in children. Study results and limitations: Most T-cell counts and diversity one year after the transplant came from T cells that were newly produced. In patients about two months after transplant, alpha-beta T cells reportedly arose from several hundred expanded graft clones. The origin of high day-60 TCRbeta diversity in some patients lay in surviving recipient T cells and thymic progenitors.

This clonotype was seen many times. Its antigen is unidentified. Germline V CDR1 and CDR2: SGHRS, YFSETQ. This CDR3 is built from 17 residues. The J segment lost 0 bases and the V segment lost 5 bases, leaving 11 bases of the junction unmatched. TCRbeta library construction was performed incorporating unique molecular identifiers. From the PCR reads, TCRdb called clonotypes with MiXCR, one entry per CDR3 protein. Altogether some 4,200 distinct CDR3 sequences are present, approximately 19% being singletons, with the ten largest covering roughly 50%. The specimen comprised PBMCs, mostly from graft donor cells, sampled 180 days after TCRalphabeta/CD19-depleted stem cell transplant. The chain couples TRBV5-1 to TRBJ2-7; TRBD2 matches at 10 bases. The clonotype was recovered from a male patient between 2 and 10 years old who had a stem cell transplant for acute lymphoblastic leukemia, so the T cells may come from the graft donor. CDR3: CASRSGALAGSSYEQYF. In DNA, the CDR3 is TGCGCCAGCAGATCGGGAGCACTAGCGGGGAGCTCCTACGAGCAGTACTTC.